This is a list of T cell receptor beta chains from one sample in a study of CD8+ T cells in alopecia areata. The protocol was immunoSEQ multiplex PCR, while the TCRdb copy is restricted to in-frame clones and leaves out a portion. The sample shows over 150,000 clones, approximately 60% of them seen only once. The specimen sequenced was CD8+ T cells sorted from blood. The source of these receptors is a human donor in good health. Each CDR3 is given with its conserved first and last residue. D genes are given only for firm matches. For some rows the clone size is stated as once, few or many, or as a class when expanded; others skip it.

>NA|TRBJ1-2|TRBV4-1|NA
TGCGCCAGCAGCCAAGGGGCCGGGAATGGCTACACCTTC
CASSQGAGNGYTF
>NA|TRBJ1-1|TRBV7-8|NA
TGTGCCAGCACTGGGTGGGGGAGGGACACTGAAGCTTTCTTT
CASTGWGRDTEAFF
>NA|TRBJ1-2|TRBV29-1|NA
TGCAGCGTCGATACAGGGTCCGGAGGCTACACCTTC
CSVDTGSGGYTF
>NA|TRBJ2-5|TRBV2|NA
TGTGCCAGCAGACCGGGACGAACCTTGGAGGCCCAGTACTTC
CASRPGRTLEAQYF
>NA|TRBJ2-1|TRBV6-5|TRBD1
TGTGCCAGCAGTTACCCGGGACAGGGAAATGAGCAGTTCTTC
CASSYPGQGNEQFF
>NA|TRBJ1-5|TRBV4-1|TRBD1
TGCGCCAGCAGCCAAGGGACAGGCACCCAGCCCCAGCATTTT
CASSQGTGTQPQHF
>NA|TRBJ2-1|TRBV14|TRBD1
TGTGCCAGCAGCTACAGGGGGAATGAGCAGTTCTTC
CASSYRGNEQFF
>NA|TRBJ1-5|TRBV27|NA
TGTGCCAGCAGTTTATACGGGGGGGGTAGCAATCAGCCCCAGCATTTT
CASSLYGGGSNQPQHF
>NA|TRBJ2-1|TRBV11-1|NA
TGTGCCAGCAGCTTAATGGGAACAAATGAGCAGTTCTTC
CASSLMGTNEQFF
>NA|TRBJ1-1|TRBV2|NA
TGTGCCAGCAGTGACAGGGCGAACACTGAAGCTTTCTTT
CASSDRANTEAFF
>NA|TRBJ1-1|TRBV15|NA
TGTGCCACCAGCAGAGATAATGTAGAGACTGAAGCTTTCTTT
CATSRDNVETEAFF
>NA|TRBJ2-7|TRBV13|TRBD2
TGTGCCAGCATCCAGCGGGGCTCCTACGAGCAGTACTTC
CASIQRGSYEQYF
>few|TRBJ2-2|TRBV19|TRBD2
TGTGCCAGTTCGGGAGGAGGGACTAGCGGGGAGCTGTTTTTT
CASSGGGTSGELFF
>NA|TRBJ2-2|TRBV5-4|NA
TGTGCCAGCAGCTCCAGGGAGACCGGGGAGCTGTTTTTT
CASSSRETGELFF
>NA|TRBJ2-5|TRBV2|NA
TGTGCCAGCAGTGTTAGCGGCTCCCAAGAGACCCAGTACTTC
CASSVSGSQETQYF
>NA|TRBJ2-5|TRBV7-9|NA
TGTGCCAGCAGCCCCCGGTCCGGGACACCGTACCAAGAGACCCAGTACTTC
CASSPRSGTPYQETQYF
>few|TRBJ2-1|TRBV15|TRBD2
TGTGCCACCAGCAGAGATCAAGTAAGCGGGAGGAATGAGCAGTTCTTC
CATSRDQVSGRNEQFF
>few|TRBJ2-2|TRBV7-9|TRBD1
TGTGCCAGCAGCTCCGCGGACAGGACCACCGGGGAGCTGTTTTTT
CASSSADRTTGELFF
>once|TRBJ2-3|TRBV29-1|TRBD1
TGCAGCGTTGTTTGGGACAGCGTTAGCACAGATACGCAGTATTTT
CSVVWDSVSTDTQYF
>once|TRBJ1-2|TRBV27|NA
TGTGCCAGCAGTTTACTTACAGGGCCTAACTATGGCTACACCTTC
CASSLLTGPNYGYTF